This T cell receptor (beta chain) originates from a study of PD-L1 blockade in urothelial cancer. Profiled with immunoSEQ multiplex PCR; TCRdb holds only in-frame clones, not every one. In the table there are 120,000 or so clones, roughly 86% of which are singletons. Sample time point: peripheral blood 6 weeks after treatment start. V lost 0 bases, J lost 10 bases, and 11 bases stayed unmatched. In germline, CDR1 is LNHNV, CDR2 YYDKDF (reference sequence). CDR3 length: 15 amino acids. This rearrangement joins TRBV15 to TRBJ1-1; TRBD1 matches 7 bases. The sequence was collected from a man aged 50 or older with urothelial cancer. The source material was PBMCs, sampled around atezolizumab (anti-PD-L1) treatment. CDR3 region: CATSRDLVQGLGAFF. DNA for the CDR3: TGTGCCACCAGCAGAGATTTGGTACAGGGGTTGGGAGCTTTCTTT. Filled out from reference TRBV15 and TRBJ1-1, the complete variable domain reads DAMVIQNPRYQVTQFGKPVTLSCSQTLNHNVMYWYQQKSSQAPKLLFHYYDKDFNNEADTPDNFQSRRPNTSFCFLDIRSPGLGDTAMYLCATSRDLVQGLGAFFGQGTRLTVV.